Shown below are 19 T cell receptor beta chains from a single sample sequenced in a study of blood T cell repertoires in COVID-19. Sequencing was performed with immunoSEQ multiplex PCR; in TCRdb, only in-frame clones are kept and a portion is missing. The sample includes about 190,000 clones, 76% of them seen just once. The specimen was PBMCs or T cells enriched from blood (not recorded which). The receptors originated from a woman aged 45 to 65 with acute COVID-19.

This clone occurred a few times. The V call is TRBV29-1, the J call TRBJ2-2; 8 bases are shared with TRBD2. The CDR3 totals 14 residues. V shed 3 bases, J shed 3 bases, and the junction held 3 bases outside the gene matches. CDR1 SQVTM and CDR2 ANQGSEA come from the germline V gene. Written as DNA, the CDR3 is TGCAGCGTTGAGGCGGGGGGCCACACCGGGGAGCTGTTTTTT. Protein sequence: CSVEAGGHTGELFF.

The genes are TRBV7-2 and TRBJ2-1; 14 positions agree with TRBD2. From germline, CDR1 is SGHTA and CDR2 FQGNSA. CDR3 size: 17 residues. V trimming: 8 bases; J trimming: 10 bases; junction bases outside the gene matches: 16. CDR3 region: CASAEGLAGAHRGEQFF. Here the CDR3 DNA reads TGTGCCAGCGCAGAGGGACTAGCGGGGGCCCATAGGGGGGAGCAGTTCTTC.

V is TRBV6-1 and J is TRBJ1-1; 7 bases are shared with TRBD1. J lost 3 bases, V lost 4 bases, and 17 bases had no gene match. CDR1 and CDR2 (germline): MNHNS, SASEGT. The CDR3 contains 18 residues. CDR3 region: CASSGEGTVGSRDTEAFF. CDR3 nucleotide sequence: TGTGCCAGCAGTGGCGAAGGGACAGTGGGGTCTCGGGACACTGAAGCTTTCTTT.

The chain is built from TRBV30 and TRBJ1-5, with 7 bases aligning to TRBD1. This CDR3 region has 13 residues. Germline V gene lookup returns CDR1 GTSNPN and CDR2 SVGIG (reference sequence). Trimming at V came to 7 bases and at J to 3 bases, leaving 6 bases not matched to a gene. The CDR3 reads CAYGQAVNQPQHF. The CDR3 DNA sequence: TGTGCCTACGGACAGGCGGTCAATCAGCCCCAGCATTTT.

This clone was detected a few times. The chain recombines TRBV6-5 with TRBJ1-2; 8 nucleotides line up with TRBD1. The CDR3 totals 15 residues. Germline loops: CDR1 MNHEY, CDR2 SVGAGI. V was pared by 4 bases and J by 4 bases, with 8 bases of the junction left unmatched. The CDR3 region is CASSSPDRATYGYTF. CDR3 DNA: TGTGCCAGCAGTTCCCCGGACAGGGCGACCTATGGCTACACCTTC.

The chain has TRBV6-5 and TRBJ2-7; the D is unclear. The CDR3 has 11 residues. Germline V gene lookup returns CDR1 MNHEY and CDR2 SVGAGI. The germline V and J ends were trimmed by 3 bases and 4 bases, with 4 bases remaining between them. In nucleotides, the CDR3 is TGTGCCAGCAGTTATTTATACGAGCAGTACGTC. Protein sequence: CASSYLYEQYV.

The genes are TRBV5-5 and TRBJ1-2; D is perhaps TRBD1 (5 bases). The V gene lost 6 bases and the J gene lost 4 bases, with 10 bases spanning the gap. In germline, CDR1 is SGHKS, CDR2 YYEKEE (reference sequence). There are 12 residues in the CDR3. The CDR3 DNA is TGTGCCAGCACCGGGGGAACCTATGGCTACACCTTC. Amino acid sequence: CASTGGTYGYTF.

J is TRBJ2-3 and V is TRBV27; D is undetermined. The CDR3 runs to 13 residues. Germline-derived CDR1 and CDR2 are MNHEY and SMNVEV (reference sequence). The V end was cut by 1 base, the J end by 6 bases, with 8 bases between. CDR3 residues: CASSLYLVDTQYF. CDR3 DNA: TGTGCCAGCAGTTTATACCTAGTGGATACGCAGTATTTT.

The CDR3 DNA is TGTGCCAGCTCCCTACAGGGACAGCCCGTCGCAGATACGCAGTATTTT. Translated, it gives CASSLQGQPVADTQYF. The chain recombines TRBV13 with TRBJ2-3; 7 bases agree with TRBD1. The V and J ends lost 8 bases and 4 bases, in that order; junction bases with no gene match: 15. The CDR3 sequence is 16 residues long. Germline V gene data show CDR1 as PRHDT and CDR2 as FYEKMQ (reference sequence).

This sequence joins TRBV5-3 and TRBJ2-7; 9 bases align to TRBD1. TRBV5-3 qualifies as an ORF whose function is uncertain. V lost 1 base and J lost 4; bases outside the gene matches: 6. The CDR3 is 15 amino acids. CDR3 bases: TGTGCCAGAAGCTTGTGGGACAGGGCTTATTACGAGCAGTACGTC. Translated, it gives CARSLWDRAYYEQYV.

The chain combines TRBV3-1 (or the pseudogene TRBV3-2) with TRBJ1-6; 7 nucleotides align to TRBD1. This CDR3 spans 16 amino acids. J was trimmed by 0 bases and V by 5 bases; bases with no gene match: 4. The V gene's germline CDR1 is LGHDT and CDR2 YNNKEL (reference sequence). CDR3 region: CASSANRGSYNSPLHF. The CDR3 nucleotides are TGTGCCAGCAGCGCGAACAGGGGCTCCTATAATTCACCCCTCCACTTT.

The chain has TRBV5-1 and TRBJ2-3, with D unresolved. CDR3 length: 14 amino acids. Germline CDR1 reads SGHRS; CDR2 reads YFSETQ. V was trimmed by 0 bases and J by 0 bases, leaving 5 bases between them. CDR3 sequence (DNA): TGCGCCAGCAGCTTGGGTCCTAGCACAGATACGCAGTATTTT. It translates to CASSLGPSTDTQYF.

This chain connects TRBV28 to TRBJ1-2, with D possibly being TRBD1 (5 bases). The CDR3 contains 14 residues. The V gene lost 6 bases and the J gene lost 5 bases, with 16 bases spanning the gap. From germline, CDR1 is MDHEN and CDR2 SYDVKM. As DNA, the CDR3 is TGTGCCAGCAGAATCGACAGTTTTGTATATGGCTACACCTTC. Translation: CASRIDSFVYGYTF.

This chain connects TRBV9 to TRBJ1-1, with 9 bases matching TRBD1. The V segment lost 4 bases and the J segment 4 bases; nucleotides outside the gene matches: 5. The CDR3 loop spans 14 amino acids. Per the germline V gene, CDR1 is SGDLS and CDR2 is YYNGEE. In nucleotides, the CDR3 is TGTGCCAGCAGCCCACAGGGGGCGCGCACTGAAGCTTTCTTT. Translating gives CASSPQGARTEAFF.

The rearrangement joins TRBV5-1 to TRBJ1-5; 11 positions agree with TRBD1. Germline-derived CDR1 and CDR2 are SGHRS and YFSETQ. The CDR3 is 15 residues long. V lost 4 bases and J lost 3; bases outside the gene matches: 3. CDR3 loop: CASSLGQGVNQPQHF. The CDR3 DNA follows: TGCGCCAGCAGCCTGGGACAGGGGGTCAATCAGCCCCAGCATTTT.

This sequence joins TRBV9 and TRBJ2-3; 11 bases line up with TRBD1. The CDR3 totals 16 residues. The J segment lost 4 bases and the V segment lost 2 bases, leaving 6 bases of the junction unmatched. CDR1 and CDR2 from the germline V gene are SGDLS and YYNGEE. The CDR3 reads CASSVRPGQGADTQYF. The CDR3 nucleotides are TGTGCCAGCAGCGTTCGTCCGGGACAGGGGGCAGATACGCAGTATTTT.

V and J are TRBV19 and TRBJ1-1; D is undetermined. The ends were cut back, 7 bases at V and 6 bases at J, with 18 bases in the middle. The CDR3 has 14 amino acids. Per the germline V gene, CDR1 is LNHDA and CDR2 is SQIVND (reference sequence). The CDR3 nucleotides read TGTGCCAGTACCGAACAGATATCATCCCCTGAAGCTTTCTTT. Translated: CASTEQISSPEAFF.

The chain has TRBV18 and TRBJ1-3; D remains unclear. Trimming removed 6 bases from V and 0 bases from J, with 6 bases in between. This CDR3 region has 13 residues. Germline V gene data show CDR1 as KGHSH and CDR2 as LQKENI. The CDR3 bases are TGTGCCAGCTCTGCCTACTCTGGAAACACCATATATTTT. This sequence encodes CASSAYSGNTIYF.

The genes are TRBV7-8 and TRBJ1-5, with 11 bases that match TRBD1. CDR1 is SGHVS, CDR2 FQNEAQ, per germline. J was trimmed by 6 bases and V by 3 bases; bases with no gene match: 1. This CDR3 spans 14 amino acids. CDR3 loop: CASSLGQGVQPQHF. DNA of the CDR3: TGTGCCAGCAGCTTGGGACAGGGGGTTCAGCCCCAGCATTTT.